The entry that follows covers one T cell receptor beta chain sequence. Its antigen target is currently unknown. Base qualities are not provided; no much larger clone lies one nucleotide away. The source of the sample is a study of Ad26.COV2.S vaccination and SARS-CoV-2 variants listed by TCRdb under 2021. Concerning the study at large: Donors in the vaccine arm were drawn from COV1001, a phase I-IIa trial of Ad26.COV2.S in healthy adults that was multicentre, randomized, double-blind and placebo-controlled. Investigators did not know the trial group allocation while performing experiments and assessing outcomes. The specificity and breadth of SARS-CoV-2-reactive T cell receptors after Ad26.COV2.S vaccination were assessed by TCRbeta repertoire sequencing. The TCR-sequenced set comprised around 30 samples: about 19 Ad26.COV2.S vaccine recipients, 5 placebo recipients and 8 SARS-CoV-2 convalescent individuals. Participants in the trial were split at random into five groups of five each, receiving low-dose or high-dose Ad26.COV2.S once or twice, or else placebo on both occasions. Dosing of Ad26.COV2.S was intramuscular, at either 5x10^10 or 1x10^11 viral particles, delivered as one shot or as two shots spaced 56 days apart. Summary of the overall study and its limitations: Comparing responses between vaccine doses or regimens was not something the study was powered to do. Compared with placebo recipients, Ad26.COV2.S recipients showed higher spike-specific TCR breadth (P = 0.0014). After vaccination, spike-specific CD8+ and CD4+ T cell responses were reported to show substantial breadth. Vaccine and placebo recipients had similar non-spike TCR breadth, a finding consistent with the vaccine containing only spike. According to the authors, total T cell responses may have been underestimated by the TCR breadth and depth analyses.

The treatment or condition label corresponds to: some 19 received Ad26.COV2.S at low or high dose, single or two shots; about five received placebo; per-sample allocation not given. Repertoires of vaccine and placebo recipients were sequenced from samples collected on day 63 after the first injection. Cohort 1b enrolled roughly 25 adults aged 18-55 years at a single site in Boston, USA, between 29 July and 7 August 2020. Ad26.COV2.S was a replication-incompetent adenovirus type 26 vector that expressed a prefusion-stabilized SARS-CoV-2 spike protein derived from the original Wuhan strain. TCRbeta CDR3 regions were sequenced with the immunoSEQ Assay. After extraction, genomic DNA underwent amplification by bias-controlled multiplex PCR, followed by high-throughput sequencing. The original pipeline was this. To quantify the absolute abundance of every unique TCRbeta CDR3 region, sequences were collapsed and filtered. T cell fraction was estimated by normalization of TCRbeta template counts to usable DNA, with usable DNA being measured through amplification of reference genes present in all nucleated cells. Repertoire TCRs were annotated as SARS-CoV-2-specific by exact matching of V gene, CDR3 amino acid sequence and J gene to a known reactive TCR set. The reference SARS-CoV-2 TCR set came from MIRA and was filtered for enrichment in COVID-19-positive ImmuneCODE repertoires, removing public or cross-reactive TCRs. Using the MIRA antigens, annotated TCRs were further analysed by specific ORF or by position within an ORF. Depth was the summed frequency of annotated unique rearrangements, while breadth was defined as annotated unique rearrangements over total unique productive rearrangements. TCR breadth was compared between groups using two-sided Wilcoxon rank-sum tests. What TCRdb holds here is the immuneACCESS table cut down to in-frame rearrangements. Part of the clones is not present; checked against another copy, under half of the missing clones reflect an unresolved V gene, and the others are unexplained. That table furnishes V, J and clone size, whereas the DNA furnished D and trimming. This sample holds around 300,000 clones; approximately 90% were observed only once. The ten largest clones capture roughly 5% of the sample.

The V and J ends are trimmed by 3 bases and 2 bases, leaving 16 bases between them. The CDR3 holds 16 amino acids from the cysteine to the phenylalanine. Kept here is only the CDR3 DNA, which spans 48 bases and is read in frame from base 1. CDR1 and CDR2 are read off the germline V gene as SGHVS and FQNEAQ. The sequence links TRBV7-8 to TRBJ1-2; TRBD1 is a weak D gene call, 6 bases matching. Sequences were derived from peripheral blood, sampled in a trial of Ad26.COV2.S vaccine versus placebo. This TCR was sampled from a person between 18 and 59 years old who received the Ad26.COV2.S COVID-19 vaccine or a placebo. This receptor carries the CDR3 CASSFTRTVGNYGYTF. The sequence in DNA is TGTGCCAGCAGCTTCACGCGGACAGTCGGAAACTATGGCTACACCTTC.